This T cell receptor (beta chain) was recovered during a study of blood T cell repertoires in COVID-19. Some clones are missing from TCRdb's copy, which holds only in-frame ones; the method was immunoSEQ multiplex PCR. The data show roughly 240,000 clones, with less than 90% seen just once and over 4.5% held by the top ten. Germline values: CDR1 SNHLY, CDR2 FYNNEI. After removal of 2 bases from V and 7 bases from J, the junction contained 7 bases not matched to a gene. CDR3 length: 15 residues. The TCR was taken from a man aged 55 to 70 who had recovered from COVID-19. V and J are TRBV2 and TRBJ1-5, with 8 positions matching TRBD1. The source material was peripheral blood. The CDR3 DNA reads as TGTGCCAGCAGTGAATCAAGACAGGGGAGGCAGCCCCAGCATTTT. This gives the protein CASSESRQGRQPQHF.